The 20 T cell receptor beta chains below were found in one sample sequenced in a study of shared clonotypes between healthy human individuals. Assay used: immunoSEQ multiplex PCR; TCRdb lists only in-frame clones, some missing. The sample has around 440,000 clones, roughly three quarters seen once. The sequencing sample was made of PBMCs. The receptors were sampled from a woman between 40 and 55 years old in good health. Some clones in this sample may be carry-over from other donors' samples.

The chain uses TRBV7-3 and TRBJ2-5; D is perhaps TRBD2 (5 bases). V lost 0 bases to trimming and J lost 9 bases, with 11 bases between them. The CDR3 is 13 amino acids. From germline, CDR1 is SGHTA and CDR2 FQGTGA. The CDR3 region is CASSLTERRAQYF. The DNA for the CDR3 is TGTGCCAGCAGCTTAACGGAGCGGCGGGCCCAGTACTTC.

The J gene is TRBJ2-6, the V gene TRBV5-1; the D is unclear. Germline CDR1 and CDR2: SGHRS and YFSETQ. The V end lost 3 bases, the J end lost 3 bases, and 7 bases lay between the germline ends. This CDR3 has 14 amino acids. The CDR3 reads CASSSRVGANVLTF. CDR3 bases: TGCGCCAGCAGCTCAAGGGTTGGGGCCAACGTCCTGACTTTC.

As concerns this clone: This sample also contains other DNA sequences that code for the same CDR3. The V gene is TRBV11-2, the J gene TRBJ2-1, with unresolved D. This CDR3 spans 13 amino acids. V was cut by 1 base and J by 3 bases, with 4 bases left in between. In germline, CDR1 is SGHAT, CDR2 FQNNGV. The CDR3 protein is CASSLAGYNEQFF. CDR3 DNA: TGTGCCAGCAGCTTAGCCGGCTACAATGAGCAGTTCTTC.

The chain recombines TRBV30 with TRBJ1-2, with 8 bases that match TRBD1. The ends lost 7 bases at V and 7 bases at J; junction bases unmatched: 17. This CDR3 is 15 amino acids long. Germline CDR1 and CDR2: GTSNPN and SVGIG (reference sequence). The CDR3 loop reads CAYRSARGHQGGYTF. CDR3 in DNA: TGTGCCTACCGTTCAGCCAGGGGGCATCAAGGTGGCTACACCTTC.

V usage is TRBV11-2 and J usage is TRBJ2-7; 11 positions match TRBD2. V trimming: 5 bases; J trimming: 2 bases; junction bases outside the gene matches: 11. The CDR3 has 17 amino acids. CDR1 is SGHAT and CDR2 is FQNNGV in the germline V gene. CDR3: CASSPGTSGTEPYEQYF. The CDR3 DNA is TGTGCCAGCAGCCCCGGGACTAGCGGCACGGAGCCCTACGAGCAGTACTTC.

The chain combines TRBV6-5 with TRBJ2-7; D remains ambiguous. Trimming took off 7 bases at V and 5 bases at J, with 18 bases between the two ends. Germline CDR1 reads MNHEY; CDR2 reads SVGAGI. The CDR3 loop spans 14 amino acids. CDR3 in DNA: TGTGCCAGCAAGAAGGGCCTGACCCGCCACGAGCAGTACTTC. As protein: CASKKGLTRHEQYF.

The rearrangement joins TRBV4-3 to TRBJ1-4, with 8 bases matching TRBD1. V lost 1 base to trimming and J lost 4 bases; unmatched junction nucleotides: 14. The CDR3 consists of 19 residues. The germline gives CDR1 LGHNA, CDR2 YSLEER. DNA of the CDR3: TGCGCCAGCAGCCAAGTCGTTAAGAGGTGGGGACAGGATAATGAAAAACTGTTTTTT. Amino acid sequence: CASSQVVKRWGQDNEKLFF.

The chain employs TRBV28 and TRBJ1-2, with 7 nucleotides matching TRBD1. This CDR3 comprises 14 residues. Looked up from germline, CDR1 is MDHEN and CDR2 is SYDVKM. V lost 6 bases to trimming and J lost 4 bases; unmatched junction nucleotides: 8. The CDR3 loop is CASSPSGQTYGYTF. CDR3 DNA sequence: TGTGCCAGCAGCCCCTCGGGACAGACCTATGGCTACACCTTC.

The V gene is TRBV11-3, the J gene TRBJ2-5; 7 bases align to TRBD2. The CDR3 totals 14 residues. With 6 bases clipped from V and 7 bases from J, the junction kept 11 bases outside the gene matches. Germline V lookup: CDR1 SGHNT, CDR2 YENEEA. CDR3 nucleotides: TGTGCCAGCAGTGAAGGCGGGAGTCGGGGGACCCAGTACTTC. Residues: CASSEGGSRGTQYF.

This clone was found once. V gene TRBV5-1 combines with J gene TRBJ2-3, with 12 bases that match TRBD2. The CDR3 totals 18 residues. With V trimmed by 2 bases and J by 4 bases, 11 bases remained unmatched. Germline V CDR1 and CDR2: SGHRS, YFSETQ. The DNA of the CDR3 is TGCGCCAGCAGCTTTGGCCCCTCGACTAGCGGGAGTTCAGATACGCAGTATTTT. As protein: CASSFGPSTSGSSDTQYF.

This rearrangement joins TRBV7-9 to TRBJ2-5, with 11 nucleotides matching TRBD2. Trimming at V came to 5 bases and at J to 5 bases, leaving 4 bases not matched to a gene. The CDR3 extends over 14 amino acids. Germline CDR1 SEHNR, CDR2 FQNEAQ (reference sequence). The chain's CDR3 is CASSPGLAAETQYF. The CDR3 DNA follows: TGTGCCAGCAGCCCGGGACTAGCGGCCGAGACCCAGTACTTC.

The chain uses TRBV15 and TRBJ2-5; either TRBD1 or TRBD2 may fit D (5 bases each). Trimming took 0 bases from V and 2 from J, leaving 19 bases between them. Per germline, CDR1 LNHNV and CDR2 YYDKDF (reference sequence). This CDR3 comprises 18 residues. DNA of the CDR3: TGTGCCACCAGCAGAGACCTTATTCCGGGACGGATACAAGAGACCCAGTACTTC. It yields the protein CATSRDLIPGRIQETQYF.

The rearrangement joins TRBV4-3 to TRBJ1-5; TRBD1 agrees at 7 bases. The V segment lost 6 bases and the J segment 16 bases; nucleotides outside the gene matches: 15. The germline gives CDR1 LGHNA, CDR2 YSLEER. CDR3 length: 13 amino acids. CDR3 DNA sequence: TGCGCCAGCAGGTATAAATCTGCCGGGACAGAACATTTT. It yields the protein CASRYKSAGTEHF.

The genes are TRBV5-1 and TRBJ2-7, with 9 bases aligning to TRBD2. V lost 4 bases to trimming and J lost 7 bases; unmatched junction nucleotides: 15. CDR3 length: 16 amino acids. Germline loops: CDR1 SGHRS, CDR2 YFSETQ. CDR3 amino acids: CASSPLGVAGVEEQYF. The CDR3 DNA sequence: TGCGCCAGCAGCCCCCTCGGGGTAGCGGGAGTGGAGGAGCAGTACTTC.

The chain uses TRBV5-1 and TRBJ2-2, with TRBD1 matching 7 bases. Trimming cost V 0 bases and J 5 bases; bases outside gene matches: 10. The CDR3 is 17 residues long. Germline V gene lookup returns CDR1 SGHRS and CDR2 YFSETQ. CDR3 region: CASSLGHTGVRTGELFF. The DNA for the CDR3 is TGCGCCAGCAGCTTGGGTCACACAGGGGTTCGGACCGGGGAGCTGTTTTTT.

This chain joins TRBV2 and TRBJ2-6; no clear D. The CDR3 totals 16 residues. V gave up 6 bases and J gave up 0 bases, with 12 bases separating them. Per germline, CDR1 SNHLY and CDR2 FYNNEI. The CDR3 sequence is CASSVSKSSGANVLTF. Here the CDR3 DNA reads TGTGCCAGCAGCGTGTCGAAAAGCTCTGGGGCCAACGTCCTGACTTTC.

The V call is TRBV29-1, the J call TRBJ1-5; D is possibly TRBD1 (5 bases). CDR1 SQVTM and CDR2 ANQGSEA come from the germline V gene. This CDR3 spans 14 amino acids. The V and J ends lost 2 bases and 2 bases respectively, with 10 bases between them. The CDR3 reads CSVESGSGNQPQHF. The DNA of the CDR3 is TGCAGCGTTGAATCAGGGTCTGGCAATCAGCCCCAGCATTTT.

The rearrangement joins TRBV30 to TRBJ2-3; the match to TRBD2 covers 7 bases. The germline CDR1 and CDR2 sequences are GTSNPN and SVGIG (reference sequence). J lost 5 bases, V lost 3 bases, and 11 bases had no gene match. The CDR3 length is 15 residues. CDR3 in amino acids: CAWRNFGEGGDTQYF. The CDR3 DNA is TGTGCCTGGAGGAACTTTGGGGAGGGTGGAGATACGCAGTATTTT.

Comment on this clone: Given a far larger clone just one base away, this is likely a sequencing read error. The same CDR3 also results from other DNA sequences found in this sample. The rearrangement uses TRBV6-6 and TRBJ2-7, with a possible D match to TRBD2 (5 bases). The CDR3 spans 14 residues. CDR1 and CDR2 from the germline V gene are MNHNY and SVGAGI (reference sequence). CDR3 in amino acids: CASSFGLEGYEQYF. CDR3 coding DNA: TGTGCCAGTAGTTTTGGGCTAGAGGGCTACGAGCAGTACTTC.

This rearrangement joins TRBV28 to TRBJ2-2, with 13 bases lining up with TRBD2. V shed 6 bases and J 4 bases; nucleotides not matched to a gene: 5. The CDR3 is made up of 16 amino acids. The germline V gene encodes CDR1 MDHEN and CDR2 SYDVKM. DNA for the CDR3: TGTGCCAGCAGCAGTTGGACTAGCGGGAGCACCGGGGAGCTGTTTTTT. It encodes CASSSWTSGSTGELFF. Full variable domain (outside the CDR3, taken from reference TRBV28 and TRBJ2-2): DVKVTQSSRYLVKRTGEKVFLECVQDMDHENMFWYRQDPGLGLRLIYFSYDVKMKEKGDIPEGYSVSREKKERFSLILESASTNQTSMYLCASSSWTSGSTGELFFGEGSRLTVL.